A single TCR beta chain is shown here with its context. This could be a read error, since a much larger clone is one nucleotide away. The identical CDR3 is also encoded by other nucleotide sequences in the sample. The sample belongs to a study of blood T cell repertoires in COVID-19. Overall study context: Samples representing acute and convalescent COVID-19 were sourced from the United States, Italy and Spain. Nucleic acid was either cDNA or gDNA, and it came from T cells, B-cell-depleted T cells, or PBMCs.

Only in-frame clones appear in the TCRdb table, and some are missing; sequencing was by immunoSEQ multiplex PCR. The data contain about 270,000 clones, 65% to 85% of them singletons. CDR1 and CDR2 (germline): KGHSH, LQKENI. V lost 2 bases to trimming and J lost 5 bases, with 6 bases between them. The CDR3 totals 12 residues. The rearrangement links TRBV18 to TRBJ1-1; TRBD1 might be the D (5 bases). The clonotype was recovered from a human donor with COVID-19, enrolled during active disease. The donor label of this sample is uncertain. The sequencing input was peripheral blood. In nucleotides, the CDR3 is TGTGCCAGCTCACCAGGGGCGACTGAAGCTTTCTTT. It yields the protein CASSPGATEAFF.